The sequence of this T cell receptor (beta chain) was determined in a study of T cells in lung cancer brain metastases. The wider study: Most patients, about 90% of the 20, got no therapy between primary and metastasis resection. Study-level results: Most clones were lesion-specific, with limited overlap between paired lesions (Morisita 0.2 to 0.25). Brain metastases had fewer unique productive clones than primaries (median approximately 1,500 versus 4,500).

Using immunoSEQ multiplex PCR, the repertoire was profiled, and TCRdb retains in-frame clones only, with some absent. The sample includes approximately 3,000 clones, around 85% seen only once; the top ten take 5% to 5.5%. To note about this clone: As yet, its antigen is unknown.

Tumor areas were macrodissected from about five deparaffinized, unstained about 10 um sections guided by marked H&E slides. Sequenced material: tumor tissue from the primary lung tumor. This TCR was sampled from a woman in her forties or fifties with non-small cell lung cancer.

The CDR3 bases are TGTGCCAGCTCACCCGTCACAGGGGGAGGAGAGACCCAGTACTTC. Protein: CASSPVTGGGETQYF. The chain couples TRBV18 to TRBJ2-5, with 8 nucleotides matching TRBD1. Germline V gene lookup returns CDR1 KGHSH and CDR2 LQKENI. CDR3 length equals 15 residues. V lost 3 bases and J lost 4; bases outside the gene matches: 7. Full variable domain (rest looked up from reference TRBV18 and TRBJ2-5): NAGVMQNPRHLVRRRGQEARLRCSPMKGHSHVYWYRQLPEEGLKFMVYLQKENIIDESGMPKERFSAEFPKEGPSILRIQQVVRGDSAAYFCASSPVTGGGETQYFGPGTRLLVL.